This T cell receptor (beta chain) was obtained from a study of control samples from healthy donors and cancer patients. TCRdb's table, derived via immunoSEQ multiplex PCR, lists solely in-frame clones and lacks some. The table records 90,000 to 150,000 clones, 80% to 95% of them present only once. The CDR3 is 12 residues long. V was pared by 9 bases and J by 10 bases, with 15 bases between. Germline-derived CDR1 and CDR2 are KGHDR and SFDVKD. The rearrangement joins TRBV24-1 to TRBJ2-1; TRBD1 is a possible D gene (5 bases). Input material: blood. This TCR was sampled from a woman aged 18-29 years in good health. CDR3 DNA: TGTGCCACCGGTCTGGTGGGGCGAGAGCAGTTCTTC. Its protein is CATGLVGREQFF.